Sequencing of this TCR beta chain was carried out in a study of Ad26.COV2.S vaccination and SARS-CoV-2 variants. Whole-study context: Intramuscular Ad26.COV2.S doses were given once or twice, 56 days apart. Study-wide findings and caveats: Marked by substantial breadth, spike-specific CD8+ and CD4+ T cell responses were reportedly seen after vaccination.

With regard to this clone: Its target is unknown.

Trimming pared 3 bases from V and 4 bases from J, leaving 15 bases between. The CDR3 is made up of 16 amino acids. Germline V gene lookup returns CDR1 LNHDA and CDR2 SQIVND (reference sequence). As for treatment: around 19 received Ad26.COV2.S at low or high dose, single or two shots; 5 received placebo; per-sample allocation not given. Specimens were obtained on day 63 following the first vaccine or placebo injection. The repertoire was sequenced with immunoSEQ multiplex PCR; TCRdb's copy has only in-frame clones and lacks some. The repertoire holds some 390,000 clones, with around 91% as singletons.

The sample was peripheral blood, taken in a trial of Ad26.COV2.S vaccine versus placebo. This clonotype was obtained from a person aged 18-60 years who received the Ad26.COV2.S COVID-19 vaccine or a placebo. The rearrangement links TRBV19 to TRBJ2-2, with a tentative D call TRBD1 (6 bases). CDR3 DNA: TGTGCCAGTAGTATCTTAAGGGGGTCGGGCACCGGGGAGCTGTTTTTT. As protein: CASSILRGSGTGELFF.